This T cell receptor (beta chain) was sequenced in a study of cytomegalovirus exposure and HLA in healthy donors. Primers included in the PCR were 60 Vbeta and 13 Jbeta primers. Sequencing used immunoSEQ multiplex PCR; TCRdb keeps in-frame clones, though not all of them. The table shows about 130,000 clones, with around 73% occurring only once. The CDR3 loop spans 16 amino acids. The germline gives CDR1 SGDLS, CDR2 YYNGEE. V shed 0 bases, J shed 3 bases, and the junction held 4 bases outside the gene matches. Source material: PBMCs. The receptor was derived from a man under 40 in good health and CMV-seropositive. The chain joins TRBV9 to TRBJ2-1; 9 nucleotides align to TRBD2. CDR3 DNA: TGTGCCAGCAGCGTAGCCGGGACTAGCAGCTACAATGAGCAGTTCTTC. It codes for CASSVAGTSSYNEQFF.